The 14 T cell receptor beta chains presented below share a single source sample, sequenced in a study of T cells in Graves' hyperthyroidism and ophthalmopathy. Template material for amplifying TCR beta CDR3 regions consisted of RNA transcripts. First-round RT-PCR with HTBI primers amplified the TCR CDR3 region. MiXCR, run by TCRdb on the multiplex PCR reads, gives a single entry per CDR3 protein. The profile shows 150,000 or so distinct CDR3 sequences, over 7.5% of them singletons. The source material was blood. Every receptor here comes from a woman in her late teens or twenties with Graves' hyperthyroidism that later progressed to Graves' ophthalmopathy.

There are many counts of this clonotype. The J gene is TRBJ2-7, the V gene TRBV20-1; 8 bases are a match to TRBD2. The ends lost 2 bases at V and 5 bases at J; junction bases unmatched: 2. The V gene's germline CDR1 is DFQATT and CDR2 SNEGSKA (reference sequence). The CDR3 is 12 residues long. This CDR3 reads CSARLAGDEQYF. CDR3 sequence (DNA): TGCAGTGCTAGACTAGCGGGCGACGAGCAGTACTTC.

This clonotype was counted at least ten times. The chain has TRBV5-1 and TRBJ2-1, with D perhaps matching TRBD1 or TRBD2 (5 bases each). CDR1 is SGHRS, CDR2 YFSETQ, per germline. CDR3 length: 14 residues. Trimming removed 2 bases from V and 5 bases from J, with 11 bases in between. The CDR3 DNA follows: TGCGCCAGCAGCTTAACGGGGCTGAACAATGAGCAGTTCTTC. It yields the protein CASSLTGLNNEQFF.

This sequence joins TRBV5-1 and TRBJ1-4; D is undetermined. Germline CDR1 SGHRS, CDR2 YFSETQ. This CDR3 has 16 residues. Trimming cost V 3 bases and J 8 bases, with 20 bases left between them. CDR3 sequence: CASSSSDPSSGEKLFF. The DNA for the CDR3 is TGCGCCAGCAGCTCCAGCGACCCCTCAAGCGGAGAAAAACTGTTTTTT.

At least ten counts were recorded for this clonotype. The chain has TRBV6-1 and TRBJ2-3; TRBD2 aligns across 7 bases. CDR1 and CDR2 (germline): MNHNS, SASEGT. This CDR3 region has 16 residues. With 5 bases clipped from V and 5 bases from J, the junction kept 13 bases outside the gene matches. This CDR3 reads CASSTPKRGIGDTQYF. CDR3 sequence (DNA): TGTGCCAGCAGTACCCCGAAGCGGGGTATCGGAGATACGCAGTATTTT.

This clonotype was recorded many times. The gene calls are TRBV2 and TRBJ2-7, with D hard to call. V lost 7 bases to trimming and J lost 5 bases, with 6 bases between them. This CDR3 region has 10 residues. Germline-derived CDR1 and CDR2 are SNHLY and FYNNEI. The CDR3 DNA reads TGTGCCAGCAATAATGACGAGCAGTACTTC. Amino acid sequence: CASNNDEQYF.

The table lists this clonotype with many counts. This chain links TRBV12-3 or TRBV12-4 with TRBJ2-7; D not resolved. The CDR3 runs to 11 residues. The V end was cut by 9 bases, the J end by 2 bases, with 8 bases between. CDR3 DNA: TGTGCCAGTGACAACCCCTACGAGCAGTACTTC. Translating it yields CASDNPYEQYF.

This clonotype has ten or more counts. The chain has TRBV7-9 and TRBJ1-2; D not resolved. The CDR3 is made up of 15 amino acids. CDR1 is SEHNR, CDR2 FQNEAQ, per germline (reference sequence). Trimming shortened V by 1 base and J by 0 bases, and 9 bases separated the two germline ends. CDR3 loop: CASSLVGSPNYGYTF. The CDR3 region has the DNA TGTGCCAGCAGCTTAGTGGGATCTCCTAACTATGGCTACACCTTC. Variable domain in full (rest from reference TRBV7-9 and TRBJ1-2): DTGVSQNPRHKITKRGQNVTFRCDPISEHNRLYWYRQTLGQGPEFLTYFQNEAQLEKSRLLSDRFSAERPKGSFSTLEIQRTEQGDSAMYLCASSLVGSPNYGYTFGSGTRLTVV.

Only a few counts were recorded for this clonotype. This chain links TRBV29-1 with TRBJ1-4; 7 bases line up with TRBD1. This CDR3 is built from 12 residues. The germline V gene has CDR1 SQVTM and CDR2 ANQGSEA. J lost 7 bases, V lost 4 bases, and 3 bases had no gene match. CDR3 bases: TGCAGCGTTGGGGGACAGCCTGAAAAACTGTTTTTT. Its protein is CSVGGQPEKLFF.

This clonotype was counted many times. V usage is TRBV29-1 and J usage is TRBJ2-1, with 12 bases aligning to TRBD2. The CDR3 contains 15 residues. The V segment lost 5 bases and the J segment 8 bases; nucleotides outside the gene matches: 10. The V gene's germline CDR1 is SQVTM and CDR2 ANQGSEA. This CDR3 reads CSVSKLAGGPDEQFF. In DNA form, the CDR3 reads TGCAGCGTTTCTAAGCTAGCGGGAGGGCCGGATGAGCAGTTCTTC.

This clonotype has a count of ten or more. This chain joins TRBV30 and TRBJ2-4; 9 nucleotides match TRBD2. CDR1 is GTSNPN and CDR2 is SVGIG in the germline V gene (reference sequence). CDR3 length: 14 amino acids. The V and J ends lost 4 bases and 9 bases, in that order; junction bases with no gene match: 10. The CDR3 DNA follows: TGTGCCTGGAACGCCGGGACTAGCCGTCGCATTCAGTACTTC. It specifies CAWNAGTSRRIQYF.

This clonotype turned up a few times. Since a much larger clone is just one base distant, this may be a read error. The chain is built from TRBV2 and TRBJ2-7; possible D gene TRBD2, 6 bases. The CDR3 consists of 12 residues. Deletions cut 6 bases from V and 5 bases from J, with 11 bases between. Looked up from germline, CDR1 is SNHLY and CDR2 is FYNNEI. CDR3 sequence reads: CASSVAGNEQYF. The CDR3 DNA follows: TGTGCCAGCAGCGTGGCGGGAAACGAGCAGTACTTC.

This clonotype was counted at least ten times. This chain links TRBV20-1 with TRBJ1-6, with D possibly matching TRBD1 (5 bases). CDR3 length: 11 residues. Germline CDR1 reads DFQATT; CDR2 reads SNEGSKA (reference sequence). The V and J ends lost 6 bases and 8 bases respectively, with 8 bases between them. CDR3 in DNA: TGCAGTGCCTCGGGGGATTCACCCCTCCACTTT. It is translated as CSASGDSPLHF.

In its sample, this clonotype was seen many times. The genes are TRBV5-4 and TRBJ1-1; no firm D call. V lost 0 bases to trimming and J lost 1 base, with 10 bases between them. The CDR3 spans 15 residues. Germline lookup yields CDR1 SGHNT and CDR2 YYREEE (reference sequence). The CDR3 here is CASSLDLLGNTEAFF. In DNA form, the CDR3 reads TGTGCCAGCAGCTTGGACCTCCTGGGGAACACTGAAGCTTTCTTT.

This clonotype was seen many times. The chain is built from TRBV30 and TRBJ1-2, with TRBD1 matching over 9 bases. V shed 2 bases and J 4 bases; nucleotides not matched to a gene: 8. The germline V gene has CDR1 GTSNPN and CDR2 SVGIG (reference sequence). The length of the CDR3 is 15 residues. CDR3 amino acids: CAWSIQGAQGYGYTF. The CDR3 DNA reads TGTGCCTGGAGTATACAGGGGGCGCAAGGCTATGGCTACACCTTC.